This is a list of T cell receptor beta chains from one sample in a study of blood T cell repertoires in COVID-19. Profiled with immunoSEQ multiplex PCR; TCRdb holds only in-frame clones, not every one. The sample records tens of thousands of clones, just under 80% being singletons. The material sequenced was peripheral blood. The receptors were sampled from a human donor in a cohort sampled during active COVID-19. CDR3s include the opening cysteine and the closing phenylalanine or tryptophan. Each record gives: J gene, V gene, D gene, clone size, CDR3 DNA, CDR3 protein. D genes are given only for firm matches. Rows give clone size only sometimes, using once, few, many, or a class for an expanded clone.

J gene: TRBJ1-1
V gene: TRBV13
D gene: -
clone size: -
CDR3 DNA: TGTGCCAGCAGCTTAGGGCAGCGAAACCTTATGAACACTGAAGCTTTCTTT
CDR3 protein: CASSLGQRNLMNTEAFF

J gene: TRBJ2-2
V gene: TRBV9
D gene: -
clone size: once
CDR3 DNA: TGTGCCAGCAGCTTTCGAGGTCTTGGGCAGGGGAACACCGGGGAGCTGTTTTTT
CDR3 protein: CASSFRGLGQGNTGELFF

J gene: TRBJ2-2
V gene: TRBV2
D gene: TRBD1
clone size: once
CDR3 DNA: TGTGCCAGCAGGTTGCAGGGGGTGGGGGCCACCGGGGAGCTGTTTTTT
CDR3 protein: CASRLQGVGATGELFF

J gene: TRBJ2-2
V gene: TRBV19
D gene: -
clone size: -
CDR3 DNA: TGTGCCAGTACTAAGATTTCCGGGGGAACAGGGGTAACCGGGGAGCTGTTTTTT
CDR3 protein: CASTKISGGTGVTGELFF

J gene: TRBJ1-5
V gene: TRBV5-8
D gene: -
clone size: -
CDR3 DNA: TGTGCCAGCAGCCCCCGGCAGGGTCTTAGCAATCAGCCCCAGCATTTT
CDR3 protein: CASSPRQGLSNQPQHF

J gene: TRBJ2-5
V gene: TRBV2
D gene: -
clone size: -
CDR3 DNA: TGTGCCAGCATGAGGGATCCTCAAGAGACCCAGTACTTC
CDR3 protein: CASMRDPQETQYF

J gene: TRBJ1-5
V gene: TRBV29-1
D gene: -
clone size: -
CDR3 DNA: TGCAGCGTGAATACAGGGTTGGGTCAGCCCCAGCATTTT
CDR3 protein: CSVNTGLGQPQHF

J gene: TRBJ2-1
V gene: TRBV3-1/TRBV3-2
D gene: TRBD2
clone size: once
CDR3 DNA: TGTGCCAGCAGCCTGACTAGCGGGGGTGGAGGGTCCTACAATGAGCAGTTCTTC
CDR3 protein: CASSLTSGGGGSYNEQFF

J gene: TRBJ2-1
V gene: TRBV28
D gene: TRBD2
clone size: -
CDR3 DNA: TGTGCCAGCAGGACTAGCGGGATTAAGAATGAGCAGTTCTTC
CDR3 protein: CASRTSGIKNEQFF

J gene: TRBJ2-1
V gene: TRBV27
D gene: -
clone size: -
CDR3 DNA: TGTGCCAGCAGTGCCTACACGGCGGGGGAGCAGTTCTTC
CDR3 protein: CASSAYTAGEQFF

J gene: TRBJ1-4
V gene: TRBV10-1
D gene: -
clone size: -
CDR3 DNA: TGCGCCAGCAGTGACGGCACACCGAGGCTGTTTTTT
CDR3 protein: CASSDGTPRLFF

J gene: TRBJ2-2
V gene: TRBV19
D gene: TRBD2
clone size: -
CDR3 DNA: TGTGCCAGTAGTATACCTACGGCTAGCGGGCGGGAGCTGTTTTTT
CDR3 protein: CASSIPTASGRELFF

J gene: TRBJ2-1
V gene: TRBV5-8
D gene: -
clone size: -
CDR3 DNA: TGTGCCAGCATGGCGGGTCCTAAGGAGTTCTTC
CDR3 protein: CASMAGPKEFF

J gene: TRBJ2-7
V gene: TRBV7-6
D gene: -
clone size: few
CDR3 DNA: TGTGCCAGCAGCTTAGAGGCTCGAGGTTCCCACGAGCAGTACTTC
CDR3 protein: CASSLEARGSHEQYF

J gene: TRBJ2-3
V gene: TRBV24-1
D gene: TRBD2
clone size: -
CDR3 DNA: TGTGCCACCGAAGCCGGGACTAGTGGCGATACGCAGTATTTT
CDR3 protein: CATEAGTSGDTQYF

J gene: TRBJ2-2
V gene: TRBV19
D gene: TRBD2
clone size: many
CDR3 DNA: TGTGCCAGTAGTATCGGAGCGGGAGCCCCCACCGGGGAGCTGTTTTTT
CDR3 protein: CASSIGAGAPTGELFF

J gene: TRBJ2-5
V gene: TRBV5-4
D gene: TRBD2
clone size: -
CDR3 DNA: TGTGCCAGCAGCCGACGGGGGGACGCTCCGGGGACCCAGTACTTC
CDR3 protein: CASSRRGDAPGTQYF

J gene: TRBJ1-1
V gene: TRBV28
D gene: -
clone size: -
CDR3 DNA: TGTGCCAGCAGCTCTGCAGGGGCTCAAGCTTTCTTT
CDR3 protein: CASSSAGAQAFF

J gene: TRBJ2-3
V gene: TRBV24-1
D gene: TRBD1
clone size: -
CDR3 DNA: TGTGCCACCAGTGATTTGAGGGACAGGGGTAAGCGGCGCACAGATACGCAGTATTTT
CDR3 protein: CATSDLRDRGKRRTDTQYF

J gene: TRBJ2-3
V gene: TRBV2
D gene: -
clone size: -
CDR3 DNA: TGTGCCAGCGACGTATTGAGGACAGATACGCAGTATTTT
CDR3 protein: CASDVLRTDTQYF

J gene: TRBJ2-1
V gene: TRBV7-2
D gene: TRBD2
clone size: -
CDR3 DNA: TGTGCCAGCAGCTCGGGACTAGCCCCCTACAATGAGCAGTTCTTC
CDR3 protein: CASSSGLAPYNEQFF

J gene: TRBJ2-3
V gene: TRBV11-3
D gene: TRBD2
clone size: -
CDR3 DNA: TGTGCCAGCAGCTTAGGTCTAGCGGCTAGCACAGATACGCAGTATTTT
CDR3 protein: CASSLGLAASTDTQYF

J gene: TRBJ2-7
V gene: TRBV3-1/TRBV3-2
D gene: -
clone size: -
CDR3 DNA: TGTGCCAGCAGCCTAGCTAGCTCCTACGAGCAGTACTTC
CDR3 protein: CASSLASSYEQYF

J gene: TRBJ1-1
V gene: TRBV7-9
D gene: -
clone size: -
CDR3 DNA: TGTGCCAGCAGCTTACCTATTCCACAGGGGAACACTGAAGCTTTCTTT
CDR3 protein: CASSLPIPQGNTEAFF

J gene: TRBJ1-4
V gene: TRBV5-6
D gene: -
clone size: -
CDR3 DNA: TGTGCCAGCAGCTCTTACGTGTCGGGGAATGAAAAACTGTTTTTT
CDR3 protein: CASSSYVSGNEKLFF

J gene: TRBJ1-4
V gene: TRBV25-1
D gene: TRBD1
clone size: -
CDR3 DNA: TGTGCCAGCAGTGGACAGGGCTGGAGACTGTTTTTT
CDR3 protein: CASSGQGWRLFF